The 2 T cell receptor beta chains presented below share a single source sample, sequenced in a study of coeliac disease. Libraries were prepared by immunoSEQ multiplex PCR; TCRdb keeps only in-frame clonotypes and omits some of them. The sample has about 5,400 clones, roughly 54% seen once. Material for sequencing was intraepithelial lymphocytes from the gut. The source is a woman in her thirties with active celiac disease.

There are a few counts of this clone. The gene calls are TRBV28 and TRBJ2-1, with 8 bases aligning to TRBD1. Trimming removed 3 bases from V and 0 bases from J; junction bases left unmatched: 4. Germline CDR1 is MDHEN and CDR2 is SYDVKM. The CDR3 sequence is 16 residues long. CDR3 DNA: TGTGCCAGCAGTTTTTGGACAGGGAGCTCCTACAATGAGCAGTTCTTC. Translated, it gives CASSFWTGSSYNEQFF.

This chain uses TRBV4-1 with TRBJ2-1; 12 bases are a match to TRBD2. With 4 bases clipped from V and 12 bases from J, the junction kept 13 bases outside the gene matches. Germline V CDR1 and CDR2: MGHRA, YSYEKL. The CDR3 loop spans 16 amino acids. The CDR3 DNA reads TGCGCCAGCAGCCCGCCTAGCGGGGGGGCCTCAAACCGGCAGTTCTTC. Its protein is CASSPPSGGASNRQFF.